This T cell receptor beta chain is drawn from a study of cytomegalovirus exposure and HLA in healthy donors. Findings of the study overall: Researchers counted approximately 160 TCR beta chains as cytomegalovirus-associated.

Researchers ran the PCR with 60 Vbeta and 13 Jbeta primers. Sequencing was performed with immunoSEQ multiplex PCR; in TCRdb, only in-frame clones are kept and a portion is missing. The table has over 100,000 clones, approximately 81% seen once. V lost 8 bases, J lost 2 bases, and 18 bases lay in between. This CDR3 region has 15 residues. Per the germline V gene, CDR1 is MNHEY and CDR2 is SMNVEV (reference sequence). About this clone: Its antigen is not identified.

This receptor was identified in a male donor in good health and CMV-seronegative. The chain couples TRBV27 to TRBJ2-5; no clear D. The specimen was PBMCs. The CDR3 DNA is TGTGCCAGCCACCCCGGGTCGGCAGCACAAGAGACCCAGTACTTC. Its protein product is CASHPGSAAQETQYF.